This record looks at one TCR beta chain sequence and its context. Antigen specificity is unknown. These data are taken from a study of beta chain features in type 1 diabetes. Study observations and caveats: A greater similarity of naive, central memory and Treg TCRB repertoires was seen among patients than among healthy donors.

The CDR3 spans 14 residues. CDR1 and CDR2 from the germline V gene are SGDLS and YYNGEE. V lost 4 bases and J lost 4, with 12 bases in between. Sequencing targeted expressed TCRB transcripts, as all isolated RNA had been reverse transcribed. TCRdb keeps only in-frame clones here, not all; method: immunoSEQ multiplex PCR. The sample has 120,000 to 150,000 clones; about 9.4% are singletons. This chain joins TRBV9 and TRBJ2-1; D might be TRBD1 (5 bases). This clonotype was obtained from a man younger than 35 in good health. The sample taken for sequencing was naive CD4+ T cells from blood. This chain's CDR3 is CASSSSGHYNEQFF. The DNA for the CDR3 is TGTGCCAGCAGCTCATCCGGACATTACAATGAGCAGTTCTTC.